A selection of T cell receptor beta chains follows, all from one sample in a study of OX40 agonist ivuxolimab in advanced cancers. Clones were sequenced by immunoSEQ multiplex PCR, and TCRdb holds only the in-frame ones, with some missing. The table lists 76,000 or so clones, 70% to 90% of them singletons. Sequences were derived from CD4+ or CD8+ T cells sorted from blood, sampled in a trial of the OX40 agonist ivuxolimab. These receptors were taken from an adult with an advanced solid tumor such as melanoma, head and neck, liver or kidney cancer. The CDR3 runs from the conserved cysteine through the conserved F or W. The order of the fields is CDR3 length, V gene, clone size, D gene, J gene, CDR3 DNA, CDR3 protein. The D gene is left open where the match is weak. Expanded clones get a size class; other rows say once, few or many, or leave the size out.

15	TRBV6-5	NA	NA	TRBJ1-3	TGTGCCAGCAGTTGGGGGGCCGGCTCTGGAAACACCATATATTTT	CASSWGAGSGNTIYF
15	TRBV6-4	NA	NA	TRBJ2-3	TGTGCCAGCAGTGACTCGCCAGGCAGCACAGATACGCAGTATTTT	CASSDSPGSTDTQYF
15	TRBV11-2	NA	TRBD1	TRBJ2-7	TGTGCCAGCAGCTTTGGACAGGGATTTCCTTACGAGCAGTACTTC	CASSFGQGFPYEQYF
16	TRBV5-6	NA	NA	TRBJ1-1	TGTGCCAGCAGCTTGGAATCGGGCAGCATGAACACTGAAGCTTTCTTT	CASSLESGSMNTEAFF
12	TRBV5-6	NA	NA	TRBJ2-7	TGTGCCAGCAGCCGCGGTGGGAGGGAGCAGTACTTC	CASSRGGREQYF
11	TRBV5-5	NA	NA	TRBJ2-1	TGTGCCAGCAGGGAAGGGGCAGCTGGGTTCTTC	CASREGAAGFF
16	TRBV5-1	NA	TRBD1	TRBJ1-4	TGCGCCAGCAGCTTGGCCCCGGGACAGGCTAATGAAAAACTGTTTTTT	CASSLAPGQANEKLFF
13	TRBV19	NA	NA	TRBJ1-2	TGTGCCAGTACGGGCCCTTGGGGCTATGGCTACACCTTC	CASTGPWGYGYTF
12	TRBV6-5	NA	NA	TRBJ1-2	TGTGCCACCCGGAAGTTAGACTATGGCTACACCTTC	CATRKLDYGYTF
14	TRBV7-9	NA	NA	TRBJ2-3	TGTGCCAGCAGCTTAAGGCCGAGCACAGATACGCAGTATTTT	CASSLRPSTDTQYF
15	TRBV5-4	NA	NA	TRBJ2-7	TGTGCCAGCACCACAAGGCCGGGAGCAGTCTACGAGCAGTACTTC	CASTTRPGAVYEQYF
15	TRBV7-8	NA	NA	TRBJ2-5	TGTGCCAGCAGCTCTTCGGCGGGCGTCCGGGGGTCCCAGTACTTC	CASSSSAGVRGSQYF
12	TRBV6-1	once	NA	TRBJ1-2	TGTGCCAGCAGGCTGTCTTACTATGGCTACACCTTC	CASRLSYYGYTF
14	TRBV9	NA	NA	TRBJ1-2	TGTGCCAGCAGCGTAGATGGGTGGAGCTATGGCTACACCTTC	CASSVDGWSYGYTF
11	TRBV30	NA	NA	TRBJ2-3	TGTGCCTGGAGTCCTTCAGATACGCAGTATTTT	CAWSPSDTQYF
13	TRBV2	NA	TRBD1	TRBJ2-2	TGTGCCAGCAGTGCACAGGGGGCCGGGGAGCTGTTTTTT	CASSAQGAGELFF
11	TRBV27	few	TRBD1	TRBJ1-1	TGTGCCAGCAGCCGACAGGGCAAAACTTTCTTT	CASSRQGKTFF
16	TRBV7-9	NA	NA	TRBJ1-5	TGTGCCAGCAGCTCGATTAATGGGGCGAGTATTCAGCCCCAGCATTTT	CASSSINGASIQPQHF
13	TRBV11-2	NA	TRBD1	TRBJ2-1	TGTGCCAGCAGCTCAACAGGGGGCTTTGAGCAGTTCTTC	CASSSTGGFEQFF
14	TRBV27	NA	NA	TRBJ1-6	TGTGCCAGCAGCGGGACAAGATATAATTCACCCCTCCACTTT	CASSGTRYNSPLHF
13	TRBV5-4	NA	TRBD2	TRBJ2-7	TGTGCCAGCCAACTAGCGGGATCCTTCGAGCAGTACTTC	CASQLAGSFEQYF
14	TRBV19	once	TRBD1	TRBJ2-2	TGTGCCAGTAGTACTGACAGGGGTACCGGGGAGCTGTTTTTT	CASSTDRGTGELFF
16	TRBV19	few	TRBD2	TRBJ2-3	TGTGCCAGTAGTATAGAAGCGGGGGTTAGCACAGATACGCAGTATTTT	CASSIEAGVSTDTQYF
16	TRBV6-6	NA	TRBD1	TRBJ1-5	TGTGCCAGCAGTTACTCGGGGGGACAGGGAGGTCAGCCCCAGCATTTT	CASSYSGGQGGQPQHF
14	TRBV29-1	NA	TRBD1	TRBJ1-2	TGCAGCGCCGGAGGGGACAGATGGCCCTATGGCTACACCTTC	CSAGGDRWPYGYTF
12	TRBV7-3	NA	NA	TRBJ1-1	TGTGCCAGCAGCCTCCTTGACACTGAAGCTTTCTTT	CASSLLDTEAFF
13	TRBV6-1	NA	NA	TRBJ2-7	TGTGCCAGCAGTACGGGCGGCGGCTACGAGCAGTACTTC	CASSTGGGYEQYF
15	TRBV11-3	NA	NA	TRBJ2-2	TGTGCCAGCAGCTTAGGGGGCCAGGGGACCGGGGAGCTGTTTTTT	CASSLGGQGTGELFF
15	TRBV7-9	NA	NA	TRBJ2-6	TGTGCCAGCAGCTTAGAGGGATATGGGGCCAACGTCCTGACTTTC	CASSLEGYGANVLTF
16	TRBV4-3	NA	NA	TRBJ2-1	TGCGCCAGCAGCCAAGATGAGTTAAGCTCCTACAATGAGCAGTTCTTC	CASSQDELSSYNEQFF
13	TRBV6-6	NA	TRBD2	TRBJ2-7	TGTGCCAGCAGTTCTAGCGGAGTCTACGAGCAGTACTTC	CASSSSGVYEQYF
18	TRBV7-2	NA	TRBD1	TRBJ1-3	TGTGCCAGCAGCTTAGTGGCCCCGACAGGGCACTCTGGAAACACCATATATTTT	CASSLVAPTGHSGNTIYF